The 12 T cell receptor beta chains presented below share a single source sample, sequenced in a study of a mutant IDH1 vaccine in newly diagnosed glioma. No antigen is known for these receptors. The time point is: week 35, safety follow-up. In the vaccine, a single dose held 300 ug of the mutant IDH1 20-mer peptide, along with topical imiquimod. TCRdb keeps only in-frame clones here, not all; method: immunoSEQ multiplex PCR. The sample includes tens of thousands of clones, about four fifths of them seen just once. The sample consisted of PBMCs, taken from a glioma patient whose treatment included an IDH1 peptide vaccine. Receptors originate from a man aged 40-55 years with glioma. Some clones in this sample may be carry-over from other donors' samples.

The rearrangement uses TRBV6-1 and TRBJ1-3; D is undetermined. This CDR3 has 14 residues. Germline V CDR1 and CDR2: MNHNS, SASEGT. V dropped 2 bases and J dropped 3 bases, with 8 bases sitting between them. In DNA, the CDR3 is TGTGCCAGCAGTGAAATAGGGAGTGGAAACACCATATATTTT. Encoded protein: CASSEIGSGNTIYF.

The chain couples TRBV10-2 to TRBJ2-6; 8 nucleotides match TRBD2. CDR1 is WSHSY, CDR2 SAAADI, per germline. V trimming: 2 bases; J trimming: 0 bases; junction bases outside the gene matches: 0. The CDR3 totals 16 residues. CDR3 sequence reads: CASSERGGSGANVLTF. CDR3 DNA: TGCGCCAGCAGTGAGCGGGGGGGCTCTGGGGCCAACGTCCTGACTTTC.

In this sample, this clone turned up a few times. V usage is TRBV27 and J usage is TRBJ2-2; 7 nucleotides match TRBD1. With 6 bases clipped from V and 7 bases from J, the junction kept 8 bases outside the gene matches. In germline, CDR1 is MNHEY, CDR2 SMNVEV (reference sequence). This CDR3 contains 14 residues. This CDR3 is CASSLDREDGELFF. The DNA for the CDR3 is TGTGCCAGCAGCTTAGACAGGGAAGACGGGGAGCTGTTTTTT.

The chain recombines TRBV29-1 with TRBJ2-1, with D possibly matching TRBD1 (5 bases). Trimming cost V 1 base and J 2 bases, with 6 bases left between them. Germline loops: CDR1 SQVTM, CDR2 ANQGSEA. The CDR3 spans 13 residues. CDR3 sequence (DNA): TGCAGCGTTGAAGCAGGGACCTACAATGAGCAGTTCTTC. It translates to CSVEAGTYNEQFF.

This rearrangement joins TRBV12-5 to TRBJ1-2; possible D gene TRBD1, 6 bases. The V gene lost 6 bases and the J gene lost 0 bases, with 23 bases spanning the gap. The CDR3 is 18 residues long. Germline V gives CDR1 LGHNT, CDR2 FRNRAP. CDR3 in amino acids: CASGPAWTANSPNYGYTF. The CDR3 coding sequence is TGTGCTAGTGGCCCGGCTTGGACAGCAAACTCCCCTAACTATGGCTACACCTTC.

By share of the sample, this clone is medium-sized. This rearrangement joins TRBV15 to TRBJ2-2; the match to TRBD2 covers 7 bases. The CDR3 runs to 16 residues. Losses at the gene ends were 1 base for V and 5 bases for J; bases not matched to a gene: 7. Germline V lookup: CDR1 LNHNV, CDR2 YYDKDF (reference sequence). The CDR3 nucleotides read TGTGCCACCAGCAGAGGCGGGAGCTGGGTGACCGGGGAGCTGTTTTTT. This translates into CATSRGGSWVTGELFF. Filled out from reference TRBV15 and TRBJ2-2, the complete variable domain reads DAMVIQNPRYQVTQFGKPVTLSCSQTLNHNVMYWYQQKSSQAPKLLFHYYDKDFNNEADTPDNFQSRRPNTSFCFLDIRSPGLGDTAMYLCATSRGGSWVTGELFFGEGSRLTVL.

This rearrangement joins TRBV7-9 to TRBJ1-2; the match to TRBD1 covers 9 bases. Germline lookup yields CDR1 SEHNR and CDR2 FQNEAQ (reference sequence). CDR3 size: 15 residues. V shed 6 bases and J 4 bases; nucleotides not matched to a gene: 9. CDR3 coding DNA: TGTGCCAGCAGAAGCTGGGACAGGGTTGGCTATGGCTACACCTTC. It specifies CASRSWDRVGYGYTF.

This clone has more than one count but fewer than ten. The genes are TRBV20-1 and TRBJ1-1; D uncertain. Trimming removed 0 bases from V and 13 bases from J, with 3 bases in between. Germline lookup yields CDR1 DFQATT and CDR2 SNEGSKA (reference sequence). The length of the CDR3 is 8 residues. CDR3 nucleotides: TGCAGTGCTAGAGATGGTTTCTTT. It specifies CSARDGFF.

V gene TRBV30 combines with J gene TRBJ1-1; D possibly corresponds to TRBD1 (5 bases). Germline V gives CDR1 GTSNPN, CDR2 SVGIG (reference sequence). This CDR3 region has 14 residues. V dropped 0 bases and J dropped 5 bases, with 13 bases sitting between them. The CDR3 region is CAWSVAGARTEAFF. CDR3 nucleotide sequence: TGTGCCTGGAGTGTTGCTGGGGCGAGAACTGAAGCTTTCTTT.

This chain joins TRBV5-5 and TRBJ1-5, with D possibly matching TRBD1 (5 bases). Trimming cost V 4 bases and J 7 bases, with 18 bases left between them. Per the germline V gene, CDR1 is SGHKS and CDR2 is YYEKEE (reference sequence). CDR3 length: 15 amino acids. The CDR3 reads CASSLLTGGQQPQHF. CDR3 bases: TGTGCCAGCAGCCTGTTAACGGGGGGTCAACAGCCCCAGCATTTT.

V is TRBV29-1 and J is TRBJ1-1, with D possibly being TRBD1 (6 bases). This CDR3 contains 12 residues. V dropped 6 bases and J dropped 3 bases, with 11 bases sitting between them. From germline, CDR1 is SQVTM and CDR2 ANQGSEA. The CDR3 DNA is TGCAGCGTGGACACAGGGTACACTGAAGCTTTCTTT. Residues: CSVDTGYTEAFF.

CDR3 protein: CASSVSPYYEQYF. The CDR3, as DNA: TGTGCCAGCAGCGTCTCACCCTACTACGAGCAGTACTTC. The rearrangement uses TRBV9 and TRBJ2-7; no firm D call. The germline V gene has CDR1 SGDLS and CDR2 YYNGEE. The CDR3 has 13 amino acids. Trimming took off 2 bases at V and 3 bases at J, with 9 bases between the two ends.